This T cell receptor (beta chain) was observed in a study of CD8+CD57+ T cells in acquired aplastic anemia (dated by TCRdb to 2016 to 2019). As for the study more broadly: DNA extracted from sorted CD4+ and CD8+ cells had a mean of about 3.3 ug, with a range of roughly 0.18 to 27.4 ug. CD8+CD57+ expansion was defined as a frequency above the mean frequency observed in healthy subjects. General findings and caveats noted by the study authors: CD8+ Simpson's diversity did not differ significantly between patients and healthy controls (P=0.060). Although 25 to 30 CD8+ CDR3 sequences were shared by patients and controls, these sequences appeared highly expressed in patients and within the immunodominant clones of patients.

Genomic DNA served as template for TCR beta VDJ combination and CDR3 sequence profiling. An Illumina HiSeq 2000 was used for TCR repertoire sequencing. Per the authors' processing: TRBV/TRBJ rearrangement plots, CDR3 size and DJ length profiles, and Simpson's diversity index were used to assess repertoires. The most abundant DNA sequence in the deep sequencing data was taken as the immunodominant clone. CDR3 amino acid sequences were screened for sharing across subjects and were compared with published repertoires and the VDJdb database. TCRdb reworked the public reads: Q25 trimming with fastp, MiXCR clone assembly, productive beta chains retained. Duplicate CDR3 protein sequences are folded into a single record with the most common DNA and genes. TCRdb's processing, not the authors', yielded these V and J calls. The sample records around 430,000 distinct CDR3 sequences, roughly 34% of which are singletons. Roughly 0.89% of the sample rests with the top ten.

Flow cytometry had shown CD8+CD57+ cell expansion in the patients selected for sequencing. Every patient had a diagnosis of severe acquired aplastic anemia based on International Study of Aplastic Anemia and Agranulocytosis and Camitta criteria. No patient had received any therapy when blood was sampled. TCR repertoires of sorted CD4+ and CD8+ blood T cells from severe aplastic anemia patients and healthy subjects were deep-sequenced in the study. Patients were enrolled in the USA under clinicaltrials.gov protocols 00001620, 01623167, 00001397, 00071045, 00081523 and 00961064. Ficoll-Paque density gradient centrifugation was used to isolate peripheral blood mononuclear cells. Before DNA was extracted, CD4+ and CD8+ T cells were sorted using either FACS or magnetic beads. This clonotype was found a few times. Its antigen specificity is not known. Per-base qualities were not stored, and no clone one base away is much larger.

Counted from cysteine to phenylalanine, this CDR3 has 15 amino acids. The only DNA kept is the CDR3, 45 bases in frame from the first base. For this chain, trimming is 2 bases at the V end and 3 bases at the J end, and the number of junction bases without a gene match is 6. For CDR1 and CDR2, the germline V gene lists SGHNT and YENEEA. This sequence was found in a human donor with aplastic anemia. The sequenced material came from sorted CD4+, CD8+, or CD8+CD57+ T cells (not recorded which) from PBMCs. The sequence links TRBV11-3 to TRBJ2-7, with TRBD2 identical over 8 junction bases. Here is the DNA: TGTGCCAGCAGCTTAACGGGGGGGAACCGCTACGAGCAGTACTTC. This codes for CASSLTGGNRYEQYF.